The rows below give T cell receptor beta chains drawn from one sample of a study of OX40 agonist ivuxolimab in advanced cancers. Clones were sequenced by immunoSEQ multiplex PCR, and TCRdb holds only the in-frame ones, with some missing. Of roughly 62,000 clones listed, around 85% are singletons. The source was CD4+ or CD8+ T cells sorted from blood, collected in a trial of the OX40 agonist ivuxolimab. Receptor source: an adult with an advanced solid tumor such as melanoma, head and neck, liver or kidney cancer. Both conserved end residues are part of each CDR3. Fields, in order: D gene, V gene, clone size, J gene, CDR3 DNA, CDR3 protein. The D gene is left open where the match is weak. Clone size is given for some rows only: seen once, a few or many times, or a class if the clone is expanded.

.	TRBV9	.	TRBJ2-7	TGTGCCAGCAGCGTCGGAGCGGGTCGCTCCTACGAGCAGTACTTC	CASSVGAGRSYEQYF
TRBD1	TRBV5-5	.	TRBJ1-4	TGTGCCAGCAGCATGGGACAGCATGCAACTAATGAAAAACTGTTTTTT	CASSMGQHATNEKLFF
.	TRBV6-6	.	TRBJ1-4	TGTGCCAGCAGTTACGCGGCAGAACCAAATGAAAAACTGTTTTTT	CASSYAAEPNEKLFF
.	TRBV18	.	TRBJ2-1	TGTGCCAGCTCACCACTGACAGGAAACTCCTACAATGAGCAGTTCTTC	CASSPLTGNSYNEQFF
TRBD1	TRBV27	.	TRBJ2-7	TGTGCCAGCAGTTTAATGGGGGGACAGGGCGGCTACGAGCAGTACTTC	CASSLMGGQGGYEQYF
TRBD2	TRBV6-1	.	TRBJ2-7	TGTGCCAGCAGTCCCGCAGCGGGGGCTGGGTACGAGCAGTACTTC	CASSPAAGAGYEQYF
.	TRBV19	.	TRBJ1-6	TGTGCCAGCCACTCGGTCTATAATTCACCCCTCCACTTT	CASHSVYNSPLHF
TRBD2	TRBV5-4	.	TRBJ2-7	TGTGCCAGCAGCTCCAAGCGGGAGGGGGCAGTCGAGCAGTACTTC	CASSSKREGAVEQYF
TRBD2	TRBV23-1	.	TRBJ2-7	TGCGCCACCAGGGGACTAGCGGGCTCCTACGAGCAGTACTTC	CATRGLAGSYEQYF
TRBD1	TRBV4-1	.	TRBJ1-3	TGCGCCAGCAGCCAGTCAGGGGGCAACGGAAACACCATATATTTT	CASSQSGGNGNTIYF
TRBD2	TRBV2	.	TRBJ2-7	TGTGCCAGCAGTGCCAGGGAGGGCTACGAGCAGTACTTC	CASSAREGYEQYF
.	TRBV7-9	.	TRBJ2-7	TGTGCCAGCAGCTTATTGGGGGACGAGCAGTACTTC	CASSLLGDEQYF
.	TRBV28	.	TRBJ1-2	TGTGCCAGCAGTCCCCGGACAGATGGATTCTATGGCTACACCTTC	CASSPRTDGFYGYTF
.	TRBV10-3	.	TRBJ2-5	TGTGCCATCTCATTGGGGCGGGGAGCCGCGGGCGAGACCCAGTACTTC	CAISLGRGAAGETQYF
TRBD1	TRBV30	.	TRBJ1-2	TGTGCCTGGAGTCTCCAGGGGGCGTATGGCTACACCTTC	CAWSLQGAYGYTF
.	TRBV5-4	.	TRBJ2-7	TGTGCCAGCAGCTTCGGGCTTAGCATCAACGAGCAGTACTTC	CASSFGLSINEQYF
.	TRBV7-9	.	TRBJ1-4	TGTGCCAGCAGCTCCCTGAGGGTTGGGCGGTCTGAAAAACTGTTTTTT	CASSSLRVGRSEKLFF
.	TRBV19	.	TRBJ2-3	TGTGCCAGTCGCAGGGGCGCAGATACGCAGTATTTT	CASRRGADTQYF
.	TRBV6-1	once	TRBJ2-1	TGTGCCAGCAGTGAATCGCGGGGGCAGGATGAGCAGTTCTTC	CASSESRGQDEQFF
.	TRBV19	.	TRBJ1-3	TGTGCCAGTAGTATCACAGGGAGCGCTGGAAACACCATATATTTT	CASSITGSAGNTIYF
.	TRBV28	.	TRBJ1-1	TGTGCCAGCAGTTTAGCGGCCCTTGACACGAACACTGAAGCTTTCTTT	CASSLAALDTNTEAFF
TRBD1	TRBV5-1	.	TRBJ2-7	TGCGCCAGCAGTTCCGGGACAGGTTACGAGCAGTACTTC	CASSSGTGYEQYF
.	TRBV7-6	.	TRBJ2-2	TGTGCCAGCAGCGCCGCAGGGGGGGCGAACACCGGGGAGCTGTTTTTT	CASSAAGGANTGELFF
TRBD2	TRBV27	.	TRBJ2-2	TGTGCCAGCAGTGCGGGGGGGGCAGGATCCGGGGAGCTGTTTTTT	CASSAGGAGSGELFF
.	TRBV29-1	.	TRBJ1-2	TGCAGCACGACAGAGAACTATGGCTACACCTTC	CSTTENYGYTF
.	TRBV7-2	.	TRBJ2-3	TGTGCCAGCAGCTTAGATAAGTCGGTAGCGGCCACAGATACGCAGTATTTT	CASSLDKSVAATDTQYF
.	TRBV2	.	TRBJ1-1	TGTGCCAGCAGTGGGGCCATCGCGAACACTGAAGCTTTCTTT	CASSGAIANTEAFF
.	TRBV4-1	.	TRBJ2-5	TGCGCCAGCAGCCAAGCACAGGGAGGGGAGACCCAGTACTTC	CASSQAQGGETQYF
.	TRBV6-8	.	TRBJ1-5	TGTGCCACCCAGCCGGCCAATCAGCCCCAGCATTTT	CATQPANQPQHF
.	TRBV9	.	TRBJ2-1	TGTGCCAGCAGCGTCGGGACGTACAATGAGCAGTTCTTC	CASSVGTYNEQFF
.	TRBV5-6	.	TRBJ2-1	TGTGCCAGCAGCTTGTGGGGGGCTGGCTACAATGAGCAGTTCTTC	CASSLWGAGYNEQFF
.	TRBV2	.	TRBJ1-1	TGTGCCAGCAGTGATAATGTAGGGGGGATGAACACTGAAGCTTTCTTT	CASSDNVGGMNTEAFF
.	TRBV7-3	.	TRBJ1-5	TGTGCCAGCAGCCCCCGGGGGGGTAAGGGCCAGCCCCAGCATTTT	CASSPRGGKGQPQHF
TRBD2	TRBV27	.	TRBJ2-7	TGTGCCAGCAGTTTTCTTAGCGGGGGTTACGAGCAGTACTTC	CASSFLSGGYEQYF
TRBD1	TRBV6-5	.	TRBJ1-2	TGTGCCAGCACCAAAGGACAGGGGGCCCACTATGGCTACACCTTC	CASTKGQGAHYGYTF
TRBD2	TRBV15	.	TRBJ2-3	TGTGCCACCAGCAGAGATATGCGGGGGGGCACAGATACGCAGTATTTT	CATSRDMRGGTDTQYF
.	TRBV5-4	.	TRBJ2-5	TGTGCCAGCAGCTTGGGGGGCGGGGCACGAGAGACCCAGTACTTC	CASSLGGGARETQYF
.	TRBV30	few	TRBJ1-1	TGTGCCTTCAAGAGGGGGTTCCAGGACACTGAAGCTTTCTTT	CAFKRGFQDTEAFF
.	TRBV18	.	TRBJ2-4	TGTGCCAGCTCACCACGGAAGGTTAGTAGGGCCAAAAACATTCAGTACTTC	CASSPRKVSRAKNIQYF
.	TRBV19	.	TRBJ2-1	TGTGCCAGTAGTGGTCAGGACTACAATGAGCAGTTCTTC	CASSGQDYNEQFF
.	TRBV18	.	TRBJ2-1	TGTGCCAGCTCTTTCCGAAGCTCCTACAATGAGCAGTTCTTC	CASSFRSSYNEQFF
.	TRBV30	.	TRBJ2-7	TGTGCCTGGAGTGTACAAAGTAGCAGCTCCTACGAGCAGTACTTC	CAWSVQSSSSYEQYF
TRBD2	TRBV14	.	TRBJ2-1	TGTGCCAGCAGCCAAGGAGTCTGGCGGGGGGGGAGCTCCTACAATGAGCAGTTCTTC	CASSQGVWRGGSSYNEQFF
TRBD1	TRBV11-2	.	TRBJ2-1	TGTGCCAGCAGCTCCAACCGGGACAGTTGGTTCTTC	CASSSNRDSWFF
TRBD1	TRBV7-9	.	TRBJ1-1	TGTGCCAGCAGCTCACAGGGGTTGATCACTGAAGCTTTCTTT	CASSSQGLITEAFF
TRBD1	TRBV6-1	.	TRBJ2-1	TGTGCCAGCAGTGGGGGCTGGGACAGGGGGTACAATGAGCAGTTCTTC	CASSGGWDRGYNEQFF
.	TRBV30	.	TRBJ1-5	TGTGCCTGGAGTTTAGGGATCTCCGGTCAGCCCCAGCATTTT	CAWSLGISGQPQHF
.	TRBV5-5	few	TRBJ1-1	TGTGCCAGCAGCTTGGAGGCCAGGGGATACACTGAAGCTTTCTTT	CASSLEARGYTEAFF
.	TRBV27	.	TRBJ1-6	TGTGCCAGCAGTTTGAGGGGGGCCAGGATGGTTTCCTATAATTCACCCCTCCACTTT	CASSLRGARMVSYNSPLHF
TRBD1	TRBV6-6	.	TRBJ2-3	TGTGCCAGCCGGGACAGGAACACAGATACGCAGTATTTT	CASRDRNTDTQYF
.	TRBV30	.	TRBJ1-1	TGTGCCTGGAGTCCAGGGCCCACTGAAGCTTTCTTT	CAWSPGPTEAFF
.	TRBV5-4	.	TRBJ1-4	TGTGCCAGCAGCTTCGGGGTTCGTGAAAAACTGTTTTTT	CASSFGVREKLFF